These T cell receptor beta chains were read from a single sample in a study of blood T cell repertoires in COVID-19. Repertoires were generated with immunoSEQ multiplex PCR, while TCRdb's copy carries only in-frame clones and drops some. The table lists tens of thousands of clones, roughly 87% of them singletons. The sequenced sample was peripheral blood. The source of these receptors is a man aged 60 to 69 with active COVID-19. Both conserved end residues are part of each CDR3. A D gene is named only where the DNA matches it firmly. Size tells how often a clone was seen (once, few, many) or the class of an expanded clone, and some rows leave it out.

clone_size | j_call | v_call | d_call | cdr3_nt | cdr3_aa
- | TRBJ1-1 | TRBV28 | - | TGTGCCAGCCCCCGGGGGCGGGGGGGATTGGGCACTGAAGCTTTCTTT | CASPRGRGGLGTEAFF
- | TRBJ1-1 | TRBV12-5 | - | TGTGCTAGTGGTGGAGGGGTTGCCTACACTGAAGCTTTCTTT | CASGGGVAYTEAFF
- | TRBJ1-1 | TRBV6-5 | - | TGTGCCAGCACCCAAGGGGCGGATAACACTGAAGCTTTCTTT | CASTQGADNTEAFF
few | TRBJ1-5 | TRBV28 | - | TGTGCCATCTGGGGGCGGAATCAGCCCCAGCATTTT | CAIWGRNQPQHF
- | TRBJ2-5 | TRBV7-3 | - | TGTGCCAGCAGCCAAAATCCCCGGGAGACCCAGTACTTC | CASSQNPRETQYF
- | TRBJ2-5 | TRBV7-3 | TRBD2 | TGTGCCAGCAGCTATCTAGCGGGGAGGGGGACCCAGTACTTC | CASSYLAGRGTQYF
- | TRBJ1-2 | TRBV5-1 | - | TGCGCCAGCAGCCTGTCTGGGGGCAATGGCTACACCTTC | CASSLSGGNGYTF
once | TRBJ2-7 | TRBV6-6 | TRBD1 | TGTGCCAGCAGTTCCCCAGGGGGCGAGCAGTACTTC | CASSSPGGEQYF
- | TRBJ2-1 | TRBV7-2 | TRBD2 | TGTGCCAGCAGCTGGCCCACTAGCGGGGGGGTAAAGGATGAGCAGTTCTTC | CASSWPTSGGVKDEQFF
- | TRBJ2-2 | TRBV9 | TRBD1 | TGTGCCAGCATGGACAGGGCCGGCGGGGAGCTGTTTTTT | CASMDRAGGELFF
- | TRBJ2-5 | TRBV5-1 | - | TGCGCCAGCAGCTCGTTACAAGAGACCCAGTACTTC | CASSSLQETQYF
- | TRBJ2-6 | TRBV3-1/TRBV3-2 | - | TGTGCCGCAAGACAGACATCCTCTGGGGCCAACGTCCTGACTTTC | CAARQTSSGANVLTF
- | TRBJ2-7 | TRBV19 | TRBD2 | TGTGCCAGTAGTATATCGGCTAGCGGGGTCCCCTACGAGCAGTACTTC | CASSISASGVPYEQYF
- | TRBJ1-2 | TRBV9 | TRBD1 | TGTGCCAGCAGGGGAGGGTTGGGGGACAGGGGAATTGATGGCTACACCTTC | CASRGGLGDRGIDGYTF
- | TRBJ2-3 | TRBV15 | - | TGTGCCACCAGCACATGGACAGGGAGGGTGGACACAGATACGCAGTATTTT | CATSTWTGRVDTDTQYF
- | TRBJ2-3 | TRBV18 | TRBD1 | TGTGCCAGCTCACCACGGACAGGGAGGGATACGCAGTATTTT | CASSPRTGRDTQYF
- | TRBJ2-5 | TRBV3-1/TRBV3-2 | TRBD2 | TGTGCCAGCAGCCAAGTTCGGACTAGCGGGGGTTGGGAGACCCAGTACTTC | CASSQVRTSGGWETQYF
- | TRBJ1-1 | TRBV11-2 | TRBD1 | TGTGCCAGCAGCCCTCCGGGACAGGGGTTGAACACTGAAGCTTTCTTT | CASSPPGQGLNTEAFF
- | TRBJ2-7 | TRBV7-2 | - | TGTGCCAGCAGCTTAGTAGCCGGGACACTAAACGAGCAGTACTTC | CASSLVAGTLNEQYF
- | TRBJ2-7 | TRBV27 | TRBD1 | TGTGCCAGCAGTTTCGGACAGGGGCTATACGAGCAGTACTTC | CASSFGQGLYEQYF
- | TRBJ1-6 | TRBV29-1 | TRBD1 | TGCAGCGTTGGACAGGGGTCGGATTCACCCCTCCACTTT | CSVGQGSDSPLHF
- | TRBJ2-3 | TRBV27 | TRBD2 | TGTGCCACTTCCGGGCTAGCGGGGGGGTTTCGCACAGATACGCAGTATTTT | CATSGLAGGFRTDTQYF
- | TRBJ1-1 | TRBV5-1 | TRBD1 | TGCGCCAGCAGCCCACCCCAGGGGGGGAACACTGAAGCTTTCTTT | CASSPPQGGNTEAFF
- | TRBJ2-3 | TRBV7-2 | TRBD1 | TGTGCCAGCAGCTTTGACAGGGGGCTGGGCACAGATACGCAGTATTTT | CASSFDRGLGTDTQYF
- | TRBJ1-6 | TRBV5-1 | - | TGCGCCAGCAGCTTGGTAGGAGGCCGAGGCGGTAATTCACCCCTCCACTTT | CASSLVGGRGGNSPLHF
- | TRBJ1-6 | TRBV11-2 | - | TGTGCCAGCAGCTTAAGTGAGGGCGGAAAACCCCTCCACTTT | CASSLSEGGKPLHF
- | TRBJ2-7 | TRBV12-3/TRBV12-4 | - | TGTGCCAGCAGTTTAGAGGGGTTATACGAGCAGTACTTC | CASSLEGLYEQYF
- | TRBJ2-1 | TRBV5-4 | - | TGTGCCAGCAGCTTCACCAGGGCAGTGAGCGAGCAGTTCTTC | CASSFTRAVSEQFF
- | TRBJ1-2 | TRBV4-2 | - | TGTGCCAGCAGCCAAGAGGGGGCGGTTGAAGGCTACACCTTC | CASSQEGAVEGYTF
- | TRBJ1-4 | TRBV10-2 | TRBD1 | TGCGCCAGCGGAGGGACAGGGAATGAAAAACTGTTTTTT | CASGGTGNEKLFF
- | TRBJ1-5 | TRBV28 | TRBD1 | TGTGCCAGCAGTCCGACAGGGGTTGGCAATCAGCCCCAGCATTTT | CASSPTGVGNQPQHF
once | TRBJ1-3 | TRBV4-1 | - | TGCGCCAGCAGCCAAGATCGAACGGGGGAGAGAGCTGGAAACACCATATATTTT | CASSQDRTGERAGNTIYF
- | TRBJ2-6 | TRBV9 | - | TGTGCCAGCAACAGGGCTGGGGCCAACGTCCTGACTTTC | CASNRAGANVLTF
- | TRBJ2-3 | TRBV5-4 | TRBD2 | TGTGCCAGCAGCTCCCACAGCGGGGGCACCACAGATACGCAGTATTTT | CASSSHSGGTTDTQYF
- | TRBJ2-2 | TRBV5-4 | TRBD1 | TGTGCCAGCAGCTGGACAGGGCGGACCGGGGAGCTGTTTTTT | CASSWTGRTGELFF
- | TRBJ1-4 | TRBV6-5 | - | TGTGCCAGCAGGAGAAACAGGGCATCTAATGAAAAACTGTTTTTT | CASRRNRASNEKLFF
- | TRBJ1-2 | TRBV3-1/TRBV3-2 | - | TGTGCCAGCAGCCAACGGTCCATCCATCCCGGCTACACCTTC | CASSQRSIHPGYTF
- | TRBJ2-7 | TRBV3-1/TRBV3-2 | - | TGTGCCAGCAGCCAAGGATCCTGGACTCTACCGATCTACGAGCAGTACTTC | CASSQGSWTLPIYEQYF
once | TRBJ2-7 | TRBV25-1 | - | TGTGCCAGCGGCGGGCCTTTCTACGAGCAGTACTTC | CASGGPFYEQYF
few | TRBJ1-6 | TRBV7-3 | - | TGTGCCAGCAGCCTAGACTGGAATAATTCACCCCTCCACTTT | CASSLDWNNSPLHF
once | TRBJ2-1 | TRBV11-2 | - | TGTGCCAGCAGCTCCCCCCCGGAGCAGTTCTTC | CASSSPPEQFF
- | TRBJ2-7 | TRBV18 | TRBD2 | TGTGCCAGCTTCCGACGAGGGCTAGCGGTTCGTGGATACGAGCAGTACTTC | CASFRRGLAVRGYEQYF
- | TRBJ2-6 | TRBV6-5 | - | TGTGCCAGCAGGGCTGGCGGGTCTGGGGCCAACGTCCTGACTTTC | CASRAGGSGANVLTF
- | TRBJ2-7 | TRBV4-1 | TRBD1 | TGCGCCAGCAGCCGATCTACAGGGGGCTACGAGCAGTACTTC | CASSRSTGGYEQYF
- | TRBJ2-3 | TRBV5-5 | TRBD2 | TGTGCCAGCAGCCTCGAGGGAGGGGTAGATACGCAGTATTTT | CASSLEGGVDTQYF
- | TRBJ1-2 | TRBV11-2 | - | TGTGCCAGCAGCCTTGGGGGGGAAGGCTACACCTTC | CASSLGGEGYTF
- | TRBJ2-1 | TRBV5-4 | TRBD2 | TGTGCCAGCAGCCCCCGGACTAGCGGGGGGGTTGAGCAGTTCTTC | CASSPRTSGGVEQFF
- | TRBJ2-7 | TRBV12-5 | - | TGTGCTAGTGGTTTGCCGCAGGGACAAGCCTACGAGCAGTACTTC | CASGLPQGQAYEQYF
once | TRBJ1-1 | TRBV28 | - | TGTGCCAGCAGTACCTCGGGGGGAGGCACTGAAGCTTTCTTT | CASSTSGGGTEAFF
- | TRBJ2-7 | TRBV5-8 | TRBD1 | TGTGCCAGCAGCTTGACATACGGCGGCCTCCGGGACAGGGGTTCGTACGAGCAGTACTTC | CASSLTYGGLRDRGSYEQYF
once | TRBJ2-3 | TRBV9 | TRBD2 | TGTGCCAGCAGCGCCGGGACTAGCTCAGATACGCAGTATTTT | CASSAGTSSDTQYF
- | TRBJ2-1 | TRBV7-9 | - | TGTGCCAGCAGCTTTAGTGGTGGCAATGAGCAGTTCTTC | CASSFSGGNEQFF
- | TRBJ1-6 | TRBV18 | TRBD1 | TGTGCCAGCTCACAAGACAGGGGGCCGAATAATTCACCCCTCCACTTT | CASSQDRGPNNSPLHF
- | TRBJ2-5 | TRBV10-3 | - | TGTGCCATCAGTGTCAATCTAGGGGGGGGAGAGACCCAGTACTTC | CAISVNLGGGETQYF